This TCR beta chain was identified in a study of response to subunit inactivated influenza vaccine. General study points: The authors put forward the suggestion that each seasonal influenza vaccination may bring in only a limited number of new T cells.

The CDR3 loop spans 14 amino acids. Germline CDR1 and CDR2: MNHNS and SASEGT. V was trimmed by 6 bases and J by 1 base, leaving 11 bases between them. This clonotype was found a few times. Antigen: not known. TCRdb re-derived calls from the RT-PCR reads in MiXCR, one entry per CDR3 protein. The sample includes 800,000 to 1,000,000 distinct CDR3 sequences, 21% seen only once; the top ten take 10% to 13%. V and J are TRBV6-1 and TRBJ2-3; D is uncertain. The TCR comes from a man aged 50 or older who received an inactivated influenza vaccine. The sample consisted of PBMCs from blood, taken roughly 5 days after vaccination. The chain's CDR3 is CASSPTPRTDTQYF. The CDR3 DNA is TGTGCCAGCAGCCCCACACCTCGCACAGATACGCAGTATTTT.